This TCR beta chain comes out of a study of cytomegalovirus exposure and HLA in healthy donors. PCR employed 60 Vbeta and 13 Jbeta primers. Data came from immunoSEQ multiplex PCR; TCRdb stores just in-frame clones and leaves some out. The sample holds more than 150,000 clones, roughly 77% seen once. Trimming left V 6 bases short and J 2 bases short, with 10 bases between. CDR1 MNHEY and CDR2 SVGAGI come from the germline V gene. This CDR3 comprises 13 residues. The clonotype originates from a woman in her 30s in good health and CMV-seronegative. This sequence joins TRBV6-5 and TRBJ1-2; perhaps TRBD1 as D (6 bases). The specimen was PBMCs. The CDR3, as DNA: TGTGCCAGCAGCCTCGGACAGAACTATGGCTACACCTTC. Translation: CASSLGQNYGYTF.